This note documents a single T cell receptor (beta chain) sequence. Its antigen is unidentified. The data are from a study of response to subunit inactivated influenza vaccine. TCRdb reanalysed the RT-PCR reads using MiXCR and keeps one entry per CDR3 protein. Of under 550,000 distinct CDR3 sequences in the sample, 6% to 9% were seen once. The ends were cut back, 6 bases at V and 5 bases at J, with 16 bases in the middle. Germline V CDR1 and CDR2: KGHSH, LQKENI. This CDR3 comprises 14 residues. Broader study findings: Authors proposed each seasonal influenza vaccination draws in few new T cells.

The sequence came from a man between 50 and 75 years old who received an inactivated influenza vaccine. The V call is TRBV18, the J call TRBJ2-5; D possibly corresponds to TRBD2 (6 bases). Sequenced here: PBMCs from blood, sampled around 2 years after vaccination. CDR3 sequence (DNA): TGTGCCAGCTCCCCAGGGACTGTCGCTGAGACCCAGTACTTC. Its translation is CASSPGTVAETQYF.